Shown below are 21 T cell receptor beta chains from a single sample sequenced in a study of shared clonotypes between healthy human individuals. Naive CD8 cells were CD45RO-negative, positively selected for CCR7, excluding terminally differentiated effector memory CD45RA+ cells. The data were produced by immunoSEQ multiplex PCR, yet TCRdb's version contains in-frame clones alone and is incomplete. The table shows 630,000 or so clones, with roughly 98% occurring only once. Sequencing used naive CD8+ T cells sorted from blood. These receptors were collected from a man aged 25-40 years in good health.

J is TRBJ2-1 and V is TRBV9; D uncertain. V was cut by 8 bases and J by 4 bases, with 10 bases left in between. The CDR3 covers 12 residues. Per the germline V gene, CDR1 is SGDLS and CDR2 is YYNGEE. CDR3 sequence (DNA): TGTGCCAGTGCCGACCGGTACAATGAGCAGTTCTTC. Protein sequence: CASADRYNEQFF. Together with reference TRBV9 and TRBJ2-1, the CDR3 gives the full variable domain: DSGVTQTPKHLITATGQRVTLRCSPRSGDLSVYWYQQSLDQGLQFLIQYYNGEERAKGNILERFSAQQFPDLHSELNLSSLELGDSALYFCASADRYNEQFFGPGTRLTVL.

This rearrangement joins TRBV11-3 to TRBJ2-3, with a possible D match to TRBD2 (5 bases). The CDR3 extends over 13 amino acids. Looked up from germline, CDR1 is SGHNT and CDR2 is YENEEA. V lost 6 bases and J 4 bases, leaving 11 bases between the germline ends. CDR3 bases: TGTGCCAGCAGTTTTCATAGCGCAGATACGCAGTATTTT. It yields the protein CASSFHSADTQYF.

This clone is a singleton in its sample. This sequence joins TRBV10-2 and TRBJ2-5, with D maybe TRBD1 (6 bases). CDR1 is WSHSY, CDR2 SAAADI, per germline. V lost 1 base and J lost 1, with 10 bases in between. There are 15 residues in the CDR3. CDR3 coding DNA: TGCGCCAGCAGTGAGTGGACAGCCGGCCAAGAGACCCAGTACTTC. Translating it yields CASSEWTAGQETQYF.

CDR3 amino acids: CASSPGATSYNEQFF. In nucleotides, the CDR3 is TGCGCCAGCAGCCCCGGGGCTACGAGCTACAATGAGCAGTTCTTC. This chain connects TRBV5-1 to TRBJ2-1; D may be TRBD1 or TRBD2 (5 bases each). Trimming stripped 4 bases from V and 3 bases from J, with 14 bases between. Germline V gene data show CDR1 as SGHRS and CDR2 as YFSETQ. This CDR3 has 15 amino acids.

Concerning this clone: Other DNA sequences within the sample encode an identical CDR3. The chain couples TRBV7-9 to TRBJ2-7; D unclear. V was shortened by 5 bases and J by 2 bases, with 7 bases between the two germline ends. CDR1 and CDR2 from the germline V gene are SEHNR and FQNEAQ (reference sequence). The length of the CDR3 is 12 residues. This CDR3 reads CASSPSPYEQYF. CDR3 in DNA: TGTGCCAGCAGCCCCTCCCCCTACGAGCAGTACTTC.

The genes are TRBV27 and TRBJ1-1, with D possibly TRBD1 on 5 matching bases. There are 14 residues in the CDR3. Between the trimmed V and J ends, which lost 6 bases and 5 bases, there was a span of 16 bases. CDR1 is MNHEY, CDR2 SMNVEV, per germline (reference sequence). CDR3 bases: TGTGCCAGCAGAGTCGGGGTGGGGGGGACTGAAGCTTTCTTT. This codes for CASRVGVGGTEAFF.

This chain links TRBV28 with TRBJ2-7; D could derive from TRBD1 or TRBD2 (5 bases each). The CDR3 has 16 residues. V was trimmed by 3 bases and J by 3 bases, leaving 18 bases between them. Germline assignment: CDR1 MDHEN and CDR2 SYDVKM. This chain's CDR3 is CASSFVAATGGYEQYF. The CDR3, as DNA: TGTGCCAGCAGTTTCGTGGCCGCCACTGGGGGCTACGAGCAGTACTTC.

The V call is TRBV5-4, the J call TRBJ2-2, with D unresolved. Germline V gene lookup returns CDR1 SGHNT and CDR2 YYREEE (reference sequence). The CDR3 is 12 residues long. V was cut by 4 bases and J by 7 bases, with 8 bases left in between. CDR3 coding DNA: TGTGCCAGCAGCAGAGGCGACGGGGAGCTGTTTTTT. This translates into CASSRGDGELFF.

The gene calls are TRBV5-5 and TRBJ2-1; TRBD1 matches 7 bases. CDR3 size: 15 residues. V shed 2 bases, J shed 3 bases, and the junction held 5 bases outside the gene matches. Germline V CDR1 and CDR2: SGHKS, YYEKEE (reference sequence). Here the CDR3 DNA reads TGTGCCAGCAGCTTTGAGGGGGCGCACTACAATGAGCAGTTCTTC. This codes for CASSFEGAHYNEQFF. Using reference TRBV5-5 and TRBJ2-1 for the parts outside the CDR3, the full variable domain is DAGVTQSPTHLIKTRGQQVTLRCSPISGHKSVSWYQQVLGQGPQFIFQYYEKEERGRGNFPDRFSARQFPNYSSELNVNALLLGDSALYLCASSFEGAHYNEQFFGPGTRLTVL.

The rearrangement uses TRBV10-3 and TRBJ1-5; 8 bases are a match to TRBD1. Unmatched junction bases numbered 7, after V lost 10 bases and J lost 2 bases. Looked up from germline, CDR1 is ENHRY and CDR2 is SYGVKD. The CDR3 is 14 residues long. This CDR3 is CASRQGFGNQPQHF. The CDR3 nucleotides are TGTGCCAGCCGACAGGGGTTCGGCAATCAGCCCCAGCATTTT.

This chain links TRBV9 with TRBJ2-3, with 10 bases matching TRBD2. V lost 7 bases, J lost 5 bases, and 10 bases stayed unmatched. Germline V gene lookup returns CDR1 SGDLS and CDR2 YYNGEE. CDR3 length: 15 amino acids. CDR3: CASGESGRVKDTQYF. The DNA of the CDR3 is TGTGCCAGCGGGGAGAGCGGGAGGGTCAAAGATACGCAGTATTTT.

The CDR3 nucleotides are TGTGCCAGTAGTATAACCCCCCTTCTCTACAATGAGCAGTTCTTC. Amino acids: CASSITPLLYNEQFF. The chain recombines TRBV19 with TRBJ2-1; D not certain. The CDR3 consists of 15 residues. V gave up 2 bases and J gave up 3 bases, with 11 bases separating them. In germline, CDR1 is LNHDA, CDR2 SQIVND (reference sequence). The whole variable domain, filled in from reference TRBV19 and TRBJ2-1, reads DGGITQSPKYLFRKEGQNVTLSCEQNLNHDAMYWYRQDPGQGLRLIYYSQIVNDFQKGDIAEGYSVSREKKESFPLTVTSAQKNPTAFYLCASSITPLLYNEQFFGPGTRLTVL.

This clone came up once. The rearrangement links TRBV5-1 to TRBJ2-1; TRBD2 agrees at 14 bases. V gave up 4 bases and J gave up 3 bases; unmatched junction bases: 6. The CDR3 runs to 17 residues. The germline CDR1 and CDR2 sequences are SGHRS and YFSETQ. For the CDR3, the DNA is TGCGCCAGCAGCCCCGGACTAGCGGGAGGTTTCTACAATGAGCAGTTCTTC. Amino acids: CASSPGLAGGFYNEQFF.

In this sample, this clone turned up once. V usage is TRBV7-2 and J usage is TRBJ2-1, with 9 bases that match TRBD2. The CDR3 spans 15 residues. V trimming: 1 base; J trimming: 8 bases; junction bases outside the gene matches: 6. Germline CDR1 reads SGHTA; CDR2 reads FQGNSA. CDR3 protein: CASSLGVSGSDEQFF. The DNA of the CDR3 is TGTGCCAGCAGCTTAGGGGTTAGCGGGAGCGATGAGCAGTTCTTC.

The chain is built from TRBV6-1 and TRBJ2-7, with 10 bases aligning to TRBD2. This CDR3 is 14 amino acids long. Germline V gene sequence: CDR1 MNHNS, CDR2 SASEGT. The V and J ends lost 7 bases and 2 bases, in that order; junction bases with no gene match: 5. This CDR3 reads CASNLAGETYEQYF. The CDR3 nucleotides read TGTGCCAGCAATCTAGCGGGAGAGACCTACGAGCAGTACTTC.

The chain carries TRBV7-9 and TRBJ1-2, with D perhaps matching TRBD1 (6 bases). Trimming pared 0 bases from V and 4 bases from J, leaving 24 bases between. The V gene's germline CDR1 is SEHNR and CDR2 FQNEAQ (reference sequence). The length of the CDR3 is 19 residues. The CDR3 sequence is CASSLASLGTPQRIYGYTF. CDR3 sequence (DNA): TGTGCCAGCAGCTTAGCGTCCCTCGGGACACCACAAAGGATCTATGGCTACACCTTC.

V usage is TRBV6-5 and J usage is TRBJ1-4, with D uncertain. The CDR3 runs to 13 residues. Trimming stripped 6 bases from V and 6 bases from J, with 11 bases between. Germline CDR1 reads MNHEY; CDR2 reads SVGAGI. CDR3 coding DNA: TGTGCCAGCAGGGACCCCTATGATGAAAAACTGTTTTTT. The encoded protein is CASRDPYDEKLFF.

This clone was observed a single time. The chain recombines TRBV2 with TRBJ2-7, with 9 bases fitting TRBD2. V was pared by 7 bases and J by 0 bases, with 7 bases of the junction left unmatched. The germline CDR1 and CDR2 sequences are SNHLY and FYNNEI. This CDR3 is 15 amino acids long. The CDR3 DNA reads TGTGCCAGCAAAGCGGGGGGATTATCCTCCTACGAGCAGTACTTC. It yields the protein CASKAGGLSSYEQYF.

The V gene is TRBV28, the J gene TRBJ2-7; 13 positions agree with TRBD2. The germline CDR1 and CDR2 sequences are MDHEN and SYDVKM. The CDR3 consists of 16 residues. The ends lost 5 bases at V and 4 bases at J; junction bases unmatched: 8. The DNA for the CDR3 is TGTGCCAGCAGTCAACTAGCGGGAGGGCCGTATTACGAGCAGTACTTC. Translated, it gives CASSQLAGGPYYEQYF.

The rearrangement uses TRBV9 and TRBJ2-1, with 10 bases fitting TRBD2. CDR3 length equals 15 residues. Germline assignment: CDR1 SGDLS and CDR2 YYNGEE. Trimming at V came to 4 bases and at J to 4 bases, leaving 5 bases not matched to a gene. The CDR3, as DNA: TGTGCCAGCAGCATCACTAGCGGGGCATACAATGAGCAGTTCTTC. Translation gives CASSITSGAYNEQFF.

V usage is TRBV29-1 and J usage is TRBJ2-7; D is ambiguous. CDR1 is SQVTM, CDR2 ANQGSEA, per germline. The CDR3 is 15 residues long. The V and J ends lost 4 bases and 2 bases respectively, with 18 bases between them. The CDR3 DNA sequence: TGCAGCGTTGCCCCGTCGATTATAGAAACCTACGAGCAGTACTTC. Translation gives CSVAPSIIETYEQYF.